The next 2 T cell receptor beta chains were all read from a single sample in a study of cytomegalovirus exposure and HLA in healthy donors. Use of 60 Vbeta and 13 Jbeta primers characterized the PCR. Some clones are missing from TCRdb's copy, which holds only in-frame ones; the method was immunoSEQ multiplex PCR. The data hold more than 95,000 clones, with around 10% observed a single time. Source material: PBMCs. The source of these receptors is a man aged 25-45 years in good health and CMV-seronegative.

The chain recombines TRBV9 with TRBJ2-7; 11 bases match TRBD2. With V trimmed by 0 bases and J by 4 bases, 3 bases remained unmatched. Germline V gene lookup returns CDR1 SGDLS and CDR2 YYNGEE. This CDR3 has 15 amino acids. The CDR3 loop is CASSVVLAGVYEQYF. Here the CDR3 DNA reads TGTGCCAGCAGCGTAGTACTAGCGGGAGTTTACGAGCAGTACTTC.

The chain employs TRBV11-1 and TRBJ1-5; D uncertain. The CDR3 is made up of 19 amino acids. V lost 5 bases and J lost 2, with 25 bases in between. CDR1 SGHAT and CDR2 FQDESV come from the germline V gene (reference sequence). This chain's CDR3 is CASSPCLSQNLSCNQPQHF. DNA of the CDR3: TGTGCCAGCAGCCCATGCTTGTCCCAGAACCTCTCGTGCAATCAGCCCCAGCATTTT.